These 15 T cell receptor beta chains came from one sample sequenced in a study of blood T cell repertoires in COVID-19. Using immunoSEQ multiplex PCR, the repertoire was profiled, and TCRdb retains in-frame clones only, with some absent. The sample lists about 300,000 clones; about 89% were seen once. Sequencing used peripheral blood. The receptors derive from a man aged 40-49 years with acute or convalescent COVID-19.

This sequence joins TRBV10-3 and TRBJ1-2; D not certain. The V gene lost 7 bases and the J gene lost 0 bases, with 18 bases spanning the gap. The CDR3 spans 16 residues. Germline loops: CDR1 ENHRY, CDR2 SYGVKD. The CDR3 DNA reads as TGTGCCATCAATACAGCCCGAGCTAAACCTAACTATGGCTACACCTTC. Its translation is CAINTARAKPNYGYTF.

This clone appeared a single time. The chain uses TRBV2 and TRBJ1-2, with 8 positions matching TRBD1. The trim removed 7 bases at V and 2 bases at J, leaving 6 bases unmatched. Germline values: CDR1 SNHLY, CDR2 FYNNEI. The CDR3 runs to 14 residues. Here the CDR3 reads CASMRDRFNYGYTF. CDR3 in DNA: TGTGCCAGCATGAGGGACAGGTTCAACTATGGCTACACCTTC.

The chain carries TRBV29-1 and TRBJ2-3, with 9 bases identical to TRBD1. The V gene end was trimmed by 7 bases and the J gene end by 3 bases; junction bases not matched to a gene: 23. CDR1 is SQVTM and CDR2 is ANQGSEA in the germline V gene. CDR3 size: 19 residues. The CDR3 DNA follows: TGCAGCGCCACCCCTGCCGGGACAGGGTCGGGTCGGAGGACAGATACGCAGTATTTT. Its translation: CSATPAGTGSGRRTDTQYF.

The chain links TRBV5-5 to TRBJ1-5; 11 positions match TRBD1. The trim removed 4 bases at V and 6 bases at J, leaving 9 bases unmatched. CDR1 is SGHKS, CDR2 YYEKEE, per germline (reference sequence). CDR3 size: 16 residues. In DNA, the CDR3 is TGTGCCAGCAGCGTAGGACAGGGGGCGAGCCTTCAGCCCCAGCATTTT. This translates into CASSVGQGASLQPQHF.

The chain is built from TRBV4-2 and TRBJ1-5, with 12 bases aligning to TRBD1. J was trimmed by 3 bases and V by 0 bases; bases with no gene match: 3. The germline V gene has CDR1 LGHNA and CDR2 YNFKEQ. The CDR3 sequence is 17 residues long. CDR3 amino acids: CASSQDPGQGANQPQHF. The CDR3 DNA reads TGTGCCAGCAGCCAAGATCCGGGACAGGGGGCCAATCAGCCCCAGCATTTT.

The chain links TRBV27 to TRBJ1-1; D possibly corresponds to TRBD1 (5 bases). Trimming removed 0 bases from V and 11 bases from J, with 10 bases in between. Germline CDR1 and CDR2: MNHEY and SMNVEV (reference sequence). CDR3 size: 12 residues. For the CDR3, the DNA is TGTGCCAGCAGTTTATCAGCAGGGCCGGCTTTCTTT. Its protein product is CASSLSAGPAFF.

This chain joins TRBV12-3 or TRBV12-4 and TRBJ2-1, with 8 bases matching TRBD2. CDR3 size: 13 residues. Trimming removed 7 bases from V and 3 bases from J; junction bases left unmatched: 2. The CDR3 DNA follows: TGTGCCAGCAAAAGCGGGGGCTACAATGAGCAGTTCTTC. It translates to CASKSGGYNEQFF.

The chain employs TRBV10-3 and TRBJ2-1; possible D gene TRBD2, 6 bases. CDR3 size: 12 residues. Per germline, CDR1 ENHRY and CDR2 SYGVKD. V lost 3 bases and J lost 10, with 10 bases in between. The CDR3, as DNA: TGTGCCATCAGTGATGGGGGGTACGAGCAGTTCTTC. Its protein product is CAISDGGYEQFF.

V gene TRBV2 combines with J gene TRBJ1-5; TRBD1 matches 8 bases. CDR3 size: 14 residues. V trimming: 6 bases; J trimming: 7 bases; junction bases outside the gene matches: 8. Germline V gives CDR1 SNHLY, CDR2 FYNNEI. The CDR3 loop is CASSVGQGQQPQHF. The CDR3 DNA is TGTGCCAGCAGCGTCGGACAGGGTCAGCAGCCCCAGCATTTT. Full variable domain (missing parts from reference TRBV2 and TRBJ1-5): EPEVTQTPSHQVTQMGQEVILRCVPISNHLYFYWYRQILGQKVEFLVSFYNNEISEKSEIFDDQFSVERPDGSNFTLKIRSTKLEDSAMYFCASSVGQGQQPQHFGDGTRLSIL.

V usage is TRBV7-8 and J usage is TRBJ2-2; TRBD2 matches at 11 bases. The V gene end was trimmed by 4 bases and the J gene end by 4 bases; junction bases not matched to a gene: 11. Germline V gene data show CDR1 as SGHVS and CDR2 as FQNEAQ. This CDR3 has 18 amino acids. CDR3 sequence reads: CASSSFELAGVPTGELFF. In nucleotides, the CDR3 is TGTGCCAGCAGCTCCTTCGAACTAGCGGGGGTCCCCACCGGGGAGCTGTTTTTT.

The rearrangement links TRBV27 to TRBJ2-3, with D possibly matching TRBD2 (5 bases). V lost 2 bases to trimming and J lost 2 bases, with 11 bases between them. From germline, CDR1 is MNHEY and CDR2 SMNVEV (reference sequence). The CDR3 totals 15 residues. CDR3 residues: CASSLNAGPTDTQYF. The CDR3 DNA is TGTGCCAGCAGTTTAAACGCGGGCCCCACAGATACGCAGTATTTT.

The CDR3 reads CASSENVWPISMGPTYEQYF. In DNA, the CDR3 is TGTGCCAGCAGTGAAAATGTGTGGCCGATTTCTATGGGGCCAACCTACGAGCAGTACTTC. The chain recombines TRBV2 with TRBJ2-7; the D gene is possibly TRBD1 (5 bases). CDR1 is SNHLY and CDR2 is FYNNEI in the germline V gene. This CDR3 comprises 20 residues. V was pared by 2 bases and J by 2 bases, with 28 bases between.

The rearrangement joins TRBV18 to TRBJ1-1, with D possibly matching TRBD1 (5 bases). This CDR3 is 17 amino acids long. V shed 2 bases and J shed 2 bases, with 18 bases lying between them. Germline assignment: CDR1 KGHSH and CDR2 LQKENI. For the CDR3, the DNA is TGTGCCAGCTCACCATGGGGACTAGGTGGAGGTAACACTGAAGCTTTCTTT. Its protein is CASSPWGLGGGNTEAFF.

This clone was found once. The V call is TRBV6-5, the J call TRBJ1-1, with 7 bases fitting TRBD1. This CDR3 is built from 12 residues. The ends lost 5 bases at V and 11 bases at J; junction bases unmatched: 8. In germline, CDR1 is MNHEY, CDR2 SVGAGI. CDR3 sequence reads: CASSQRTGGAFF. DNA for the CDR3: TGTGCCAGCAGTCAACGGACAGGCGGCGCTTTCTTT.

The chain employs TRBV23-1 and TRBJ2-2, with D maybe TRBD1 (5 bases). TRBV23-1 is sorted into the ORF group, with uncertain function. CDR3 length equals 15 residues. V was trimmed by 3 bases and J by 4 bases, leaving 12 bases between them. CDR3 DNA sequence: TGCGCCAGCAGTCAGTCAGGGTGTCCCACCGGGGAGCTGTTTTTT. This gives the protein CASSQSGCPTGELFF.